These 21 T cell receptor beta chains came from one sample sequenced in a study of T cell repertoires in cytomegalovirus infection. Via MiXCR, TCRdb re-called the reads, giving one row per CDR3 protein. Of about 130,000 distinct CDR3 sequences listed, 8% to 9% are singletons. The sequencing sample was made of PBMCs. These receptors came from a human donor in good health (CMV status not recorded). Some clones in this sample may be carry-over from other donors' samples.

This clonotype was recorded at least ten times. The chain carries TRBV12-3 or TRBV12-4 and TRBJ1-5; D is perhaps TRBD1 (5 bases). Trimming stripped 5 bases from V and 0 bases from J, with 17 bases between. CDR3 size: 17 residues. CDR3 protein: CASSPGLQGYSNQPQHF. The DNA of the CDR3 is TGTGCCAGCAGTCCCGGACTGCAGGGATATAGCAATCAGCCCCAGCATTTT.

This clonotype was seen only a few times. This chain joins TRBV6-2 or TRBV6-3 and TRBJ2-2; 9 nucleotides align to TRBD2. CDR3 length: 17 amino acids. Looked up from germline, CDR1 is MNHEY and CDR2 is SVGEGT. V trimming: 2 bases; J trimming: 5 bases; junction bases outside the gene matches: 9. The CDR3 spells CASSYDTSGFTTGELFF. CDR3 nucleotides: TGTGCCAGCAGTTACGATACTAGCGGGTTTACAACCGGGGAGCTGTTTTTT.

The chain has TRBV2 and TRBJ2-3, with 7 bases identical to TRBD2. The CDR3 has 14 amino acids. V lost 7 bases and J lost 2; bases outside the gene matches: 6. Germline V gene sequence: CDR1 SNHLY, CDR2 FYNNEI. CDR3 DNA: TGTGCCAGCACCGGGGGGACCTACACAGATACGCAGTATTTT. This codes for CASTGGTYTDTQYF.

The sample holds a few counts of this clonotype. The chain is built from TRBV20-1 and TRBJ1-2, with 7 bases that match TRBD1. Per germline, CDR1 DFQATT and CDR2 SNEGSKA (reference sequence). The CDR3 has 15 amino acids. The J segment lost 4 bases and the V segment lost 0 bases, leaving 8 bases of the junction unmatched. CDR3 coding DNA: TGCAGTGCTAGAGATGATCCAGGGGGGACCTATGGCTACACCTTC. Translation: CSARDDPGGTYGYTF.

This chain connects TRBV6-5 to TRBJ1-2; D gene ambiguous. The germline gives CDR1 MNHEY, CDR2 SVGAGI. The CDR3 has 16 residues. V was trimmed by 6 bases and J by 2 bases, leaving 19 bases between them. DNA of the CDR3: TGTGCCAGCAGCCGGAGCCTACAGCATCCAAACTATGGCTACACCTTC. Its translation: CASSRSLQHPNYGYTF.

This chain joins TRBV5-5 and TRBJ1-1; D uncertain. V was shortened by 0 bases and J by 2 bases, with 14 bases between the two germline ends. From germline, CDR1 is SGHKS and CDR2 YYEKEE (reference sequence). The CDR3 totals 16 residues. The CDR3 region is CASSLVLGMGNTEAFF. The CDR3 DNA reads TGTGCCAGCAGCTTGGTCCTGGGGATGGGTAACACTGAAGCTTTCTTT. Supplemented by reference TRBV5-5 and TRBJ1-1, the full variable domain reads DAGVTQSPTHLIKTRGQQVTLRCSPISGHKSVSWYQQVLGQGPQFIFQYYEKEERGRGNFPDRFSARQFPNYSSELNVNALLLGDSALYLCASSLVLGMGNTEAFFGQGTRLTVV.

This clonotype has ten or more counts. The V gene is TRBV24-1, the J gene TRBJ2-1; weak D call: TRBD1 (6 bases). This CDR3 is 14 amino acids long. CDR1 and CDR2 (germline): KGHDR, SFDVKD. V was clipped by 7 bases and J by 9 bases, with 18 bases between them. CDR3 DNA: TGTGCCACCAGCCCAACAACCAGGGGTGGTGAGCAGTTCTTC. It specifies CATSPTTRGGEQFF.

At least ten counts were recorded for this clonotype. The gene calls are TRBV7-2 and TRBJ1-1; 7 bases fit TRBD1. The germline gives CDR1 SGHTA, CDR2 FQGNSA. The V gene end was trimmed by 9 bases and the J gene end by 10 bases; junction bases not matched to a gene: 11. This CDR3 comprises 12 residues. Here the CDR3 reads CASTTGRGRAFF. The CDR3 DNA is TGTGCCAGTACGACCGGAAGGGGGCGAGCTTTCTTT.

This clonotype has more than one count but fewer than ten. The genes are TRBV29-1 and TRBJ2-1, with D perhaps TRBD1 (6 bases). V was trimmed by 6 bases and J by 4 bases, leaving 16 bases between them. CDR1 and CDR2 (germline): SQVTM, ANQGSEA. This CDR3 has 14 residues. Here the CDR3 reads CSVRWPGQYNEQFF. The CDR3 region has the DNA TGCAGCGTCCGCTGGCCCGGACAGTACAATGAGCAGTTCTTC.

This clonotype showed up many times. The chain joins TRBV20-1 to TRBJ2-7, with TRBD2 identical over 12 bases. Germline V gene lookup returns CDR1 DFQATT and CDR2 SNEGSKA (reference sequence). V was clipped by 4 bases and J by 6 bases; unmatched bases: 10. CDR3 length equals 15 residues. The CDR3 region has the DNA TGCAGTGCTATTAATCCTAGCGGGAGGGCCTCCGAGCAGTACTTC. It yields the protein CSAINPSGRASEQYF.

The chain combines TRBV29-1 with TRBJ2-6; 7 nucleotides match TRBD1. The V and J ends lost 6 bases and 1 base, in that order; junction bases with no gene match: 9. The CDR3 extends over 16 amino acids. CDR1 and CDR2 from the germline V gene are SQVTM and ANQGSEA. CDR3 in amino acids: CSVELDRASGANVLTF. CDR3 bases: TGCAGCGTGGAGTTAGACAGGGCTTCTGGGGCCAACGTCCTGACTTTC.

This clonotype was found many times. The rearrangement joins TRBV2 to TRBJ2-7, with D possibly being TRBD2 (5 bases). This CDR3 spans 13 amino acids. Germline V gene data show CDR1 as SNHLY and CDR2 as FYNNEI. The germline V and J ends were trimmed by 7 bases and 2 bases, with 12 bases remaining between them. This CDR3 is CASNLDWTYEQYF. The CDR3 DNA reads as TGTGCCAGCAACCTGGACTGGACCTACGAGCAGTACTTC.

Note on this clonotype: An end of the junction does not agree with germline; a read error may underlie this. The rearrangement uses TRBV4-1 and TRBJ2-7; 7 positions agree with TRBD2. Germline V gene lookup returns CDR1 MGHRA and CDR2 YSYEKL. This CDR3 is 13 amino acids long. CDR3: CASSPRDYYELYF. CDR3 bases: TGCGCCAGCAGCCCCCGGGACTACTACGAGCTGTACTTC.

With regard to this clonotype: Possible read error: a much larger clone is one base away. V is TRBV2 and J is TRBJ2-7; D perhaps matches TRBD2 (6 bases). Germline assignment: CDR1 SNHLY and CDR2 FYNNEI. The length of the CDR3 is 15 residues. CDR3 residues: CACSEKDYLVGEQYF. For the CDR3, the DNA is TGTGCCTGCAGTGAAAAGGACTACCTGGTGGGGGAGCAGTACTTC.

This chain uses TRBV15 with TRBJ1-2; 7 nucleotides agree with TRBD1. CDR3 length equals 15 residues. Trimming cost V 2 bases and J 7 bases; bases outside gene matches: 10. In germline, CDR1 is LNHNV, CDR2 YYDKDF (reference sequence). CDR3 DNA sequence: TGTGCCACCAGCAGACTGGGAGGGGGCCTCGGTGGCTACACCTTC. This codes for CATSRLGGGLGGYTF.

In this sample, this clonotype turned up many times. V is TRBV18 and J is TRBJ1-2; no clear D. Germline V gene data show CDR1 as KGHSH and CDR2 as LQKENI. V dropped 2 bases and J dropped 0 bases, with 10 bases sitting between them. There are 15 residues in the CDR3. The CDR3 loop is CASSPTAIANYGYTF. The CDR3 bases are TGTGCCAGCTCACCAACCGCCATAGCTAACTATGGCTACACCTTC. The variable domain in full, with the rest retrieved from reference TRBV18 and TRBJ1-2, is NAGVMQNPRHLVRRRGQEARLRCSPMKGHSHVYWYRQLPEEGLKFMVYLQKENIIDESGMPKERFSAEFPKEGPSILRIQQVVRGDSAAYFCASSPTAIANYGYTFGSGTRLTVV.

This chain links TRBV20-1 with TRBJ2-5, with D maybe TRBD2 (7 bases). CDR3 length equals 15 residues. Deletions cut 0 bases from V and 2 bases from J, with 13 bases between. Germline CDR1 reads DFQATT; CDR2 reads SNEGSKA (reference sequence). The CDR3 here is CSAREGGGGQETQYF. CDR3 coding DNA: TGCAGTGCTAGAGAAGGGGGGGGAGGGCAAGAGACCCAGTACTTC.

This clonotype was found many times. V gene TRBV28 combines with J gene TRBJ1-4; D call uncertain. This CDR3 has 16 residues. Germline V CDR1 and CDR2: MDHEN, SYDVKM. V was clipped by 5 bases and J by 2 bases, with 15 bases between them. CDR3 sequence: CASSPWSSATNEKLFF. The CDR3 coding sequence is TGTGCCAGCAGTCCCTGGTCCAGTGCGACTAATGAAAAACTGTTTTTT.

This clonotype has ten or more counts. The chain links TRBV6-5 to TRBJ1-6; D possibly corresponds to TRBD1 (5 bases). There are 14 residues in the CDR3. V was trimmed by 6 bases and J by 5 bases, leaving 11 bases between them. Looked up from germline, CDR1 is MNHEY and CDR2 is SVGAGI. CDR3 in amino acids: CASSNGGNNSPLHF. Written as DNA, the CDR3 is TGTGCCAGCAGCAACGGGGGGAATAATTCACCCCTCCACTTT.

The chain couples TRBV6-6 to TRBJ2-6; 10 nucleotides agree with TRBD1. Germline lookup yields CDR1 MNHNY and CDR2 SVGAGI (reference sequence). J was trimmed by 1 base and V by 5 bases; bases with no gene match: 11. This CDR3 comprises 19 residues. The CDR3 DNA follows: TGTGCCAGCAGTAGCCTAATCGGGACAGGGGAGTCTGGGGCCAACGTCCTGACTTTC. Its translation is CASSSLIGTGESGANVLTF.

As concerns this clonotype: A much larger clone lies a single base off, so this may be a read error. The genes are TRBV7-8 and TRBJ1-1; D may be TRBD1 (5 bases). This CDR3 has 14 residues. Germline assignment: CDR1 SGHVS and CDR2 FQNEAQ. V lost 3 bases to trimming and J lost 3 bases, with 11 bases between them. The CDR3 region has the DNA TGTGCCAGCAGCTTCCGGGACTTTGACACTGAAGCTTTCTTT. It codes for CASSFRDFDTEAFF. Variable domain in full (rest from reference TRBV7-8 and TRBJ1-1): GAGVSQSPRYKVAKRGQDVALRCDPISGHVSLFWYQQALGQGPEFLTYFQNEAQLDKSGLPSDRFFAERPEGSVSTLKIQRTQQEDSAVYLCASSFRDFDTEAFFGQGTRLTVV.